This T cell receptor (beta chain) was documented in a study of beta chain features in type 1 diabetes. Study at large: Sorted cells examined across all samples numbered 107,917,701.

As for this clone: Antigen unknown.

Reverse transcription of all isolated RNA meant that expressed TCRB transcripts were sequenced. Profiling relied on immunoSEQ multiplex PCR, and the TCRdb table lists in-frame clones only, not all of them. The data hold over 700,000 clones, with 15% to 20% observed a single time. Overall study findings and caveats: Shortening that was moderate but significant affected the TCRB CDR3s of Type 1 diabetes patients in all four CD4+ subsets. Relative to healthy donors, patients appeared to have naive, central memory and Treg TCRB repertoires that were more similar.

The CDR3 sequence is 13 residues long. Germline CDR1 and CDR2: SNHLY and FYNNEI. V was cut by 7 bases and J by 8 bases, with 17 bases left in between. The source of this sequence is a woman under 30 in good health. V and J are TRBV2 and TRBJ1-2; a possible D gene is TRBD1 (5 bases). Material: naive CD4+ T cells from blood. The CDR3 spells CASTEFGGTGYTF. For the CDR3, the DNA is TGTGCCAGCACCGAGTTCGGGGGGACGGGCTACACCTTC. Together with reference TRBV2 and TRBJ1-2, the CDR3 gives the full variable domain: EPEVTQTPSHQVTQMGQEVILRCVPISNHLYFYWYRQILGQKVEFLVSFYNNEISEKSEIFDDQFSVERPDGSNFTLKIRSTKLEDSAMYFCASTEFGGTGYTFGSGTRLTVV.